What follows are 20 T cell receptor beta chains derived from one specimen sequenced in a study of T cell responses to AZD1222 COVID-19 vaccine. Clones were read by immunoSEQ multiplex PCR, and TCRdb kept only the in-frame ones, dropping some. This sample has some 110,000 clones, with approximately 92% found just once. Sequencing was performed on peripheral blood, taken 28 days after the second AZD1222 dose. These receptors were collected from an adult who received the AZD1222 COVID-19 vaccine.

The chain is built from TRBV21-1 and TRBJ2-7; no check of the table's D call, TRBD2, against the DNA was made. TRBV21-1 is listed as a pseudogene. This CDR3 comprises 12 residues. The CDR3 bases are TGTGCCAGCAGCAAAACGAGCTACGAGCAGTACTTC. This translates into CASSKTSYEQYF.

This clone was seen just once. The chain uses TRBV7-9 and TRBJ1-2; D call uncertain. In germline, CDR1 is SEHNR, CDR2 FQNEAQ (reference sequence). The CDR3 has 12 amino acids. Trimming left V 5 bases short and J 7 bases short, with 11 bases between. CDR3 sequence reads: CASSLSVFGYTF. The CDR3 nucleotides are TGTGCCAGCAGCCTCAGCGTTTTTGGCTACACCTTC.

V is TRBV14 and J is TRBJ1-6; 9 bases line up with TRBD1. CDR1 is SGHDN and CDR2 is FVKESK in the germline V gene. The CDR3 is 17 amino acids. Trimming cost V 4 bases and J 10 bases; bases outside gene matches: 14. CDR3 nucleotides: TGTGCCAGCAGCCCCCCAGGAATGGGACAGGGTAGGTCACCCCTCCACTTT. Translating it yields CASSPPGMGQGRSPLHF.

The V and J genes are TRBV12-3 or TRBV12-4 and TRBJ1-1; the match to TRBD1 covers 8 bases. This CDR3 has 13 residues. The V and J ends lost 5 bases and 7 bases, in that order; junction bases with no gene match: 6. The CDR3 spells CASSPRTGREAFF. CDR3 sequence (DNA): TGTGCCAGCAGTCCCCGGACAGGGCGTGAAGCTTTCTTT.

The chain employs TRBV27 and TRBJ1-5; no firm D call. CDR3 length equals 13 residues. With 5 bases removed from V and 5 bases from J, the gap between germline ends came to 10 bases. Germline V gene data show CDR1 as MNHEY and CDR2 as SMNVEV (reference sequence). CDR3 amino acids: CASSPLRHQPQHF. The CDR3 bases are TGTGCCAGCAGTCCCCTAAGACATCAGCCCCAGCATTTT.

The gene calls are TRBV4-1 and TRBJ2-2; 9 nucleotides line up with TRBD2. Germline values: CDR1 MGHRA, CDR2 YSYEKL. The CDR3 has 15 amino acids. The J segment lost 4 bases and the V segment lost 4 bases, leaving 4 bases of the junction unmatched. The CDR3 protein is CASSRSGRTTGELFF. CDR3 nucleotides: TGCGCCAGCAGCCGAAGCGGGAGGACCACCGGGGAGCTGTTTTTT.

This sequence joins TRBV28 and TRBJ2-7, with D perhaps assigned TRBD1 or TRBD2 (5 bases each). The CDR3 runs 14 residues. Trimming pared 8 bases from V and 2 bases from J, leaving 16 bases between. Germline lookup yields CDR1 MDHEN and CDR2 SYDVKM. The CDR3 nucleotides are TGTGCCAGCCGTCGGTCGAGGGGAGCCTACGAGCAGTACTTC. Amino acids: CASRRSRGAYEQYF.

The V gene is TRBV3-1 (or the pseudogene TRBV3-2), the J gene TRBJ2-3; 8 bases are shared with TRBD1. Germline CDR1 LGHDT, CDR2 YNNKEL (reference sequence). The CDR3 consists of 18 residues. Losses at the gene ends were 2 bases for V and 3 bases for J; bases not matched to a gene: 13. Here the CDR3 DNA reads TGTGCCAGCAGCCAATTCGTTCAGGGGGCGTCTGTGACAGATACGCAGTATTTT. Translation: CASSQFVQGASVTDTQYF.

The chain recombines TRBV19 with TRBJ1-1; D is uncertain. V lost 3 bases, J lost 0 bases, and 8 bases lay in between. CDR3 size: 14 residues. The germline V gene encodes CDR1 LNHDA and CDR2 SQIVND (reference sequence). CDR3 residues: CASSISAMNTEAFF. CDR3 sequence (DNA): TGTGCCAGTAGTATCTCCGCAATGAACACTGAAGCTTTCTTT. Full variable domain (outside the CDR3, taken from reference TRBV19 and TRBJ1-1): DGGITQSPKYLFRKEGQNVTLSCEQNLNHDAMYWYRQDPGQGLRLIYYSQIVNDFQKGDIAEGYSVSREKKESFPLTVTSAQKNPTAFYLCASSISAMNTEAFFGQGTRLTVV.

This chain uses TRBV9 with TRBJ2-7; possibly TRBD2 for D (6 bases). This CDR3 is 15 amino acids long. V was shortened by 4 bases and J by 5 bases, with 19 bases between the two germline ends. Germline CDR1 SGDLS, CDR2 YYNGEE. CDR3 bases: TGTGCCAGCAGCTACGGGGGAAACCGTGTCCACGAGCAGTACTTC. Its protein is CASSYGGNRVHEQYF.

CDR3 sequence (DNA): TGTGCCAGCAGCTCGGTATCTACAGCTAATGAGCAGTTCTTC. Translated, it gives CASSSVSTANEQFF. This chain links TRBV5-5 with TRBJ2-1; no reliable D call. The CDR3 runs to 14 residues. Trimming shortened V by 3 bases and J by 7 bases, and 14 bases separated the two germline ends. Germline V gene sequence: CDR1 SGHKS, CDR2 YYEKEE (reference sequence).

The V call is TRBV28, the J call TRBJ1-3; D is unclear. Per the germline V gene, CDR1 is MDHEN and CDR2 is SYDVKM. V was cut by 3 bases and J by 3 bases, with 12 bases left in between. The CDR3 loop spans 15 amino acids. The CDR3 DNA sequence: TGTGCCAGCAGTTTGGGTGGGATTTATGGAAACACCATATATTTT. This sequence encodes CASSLGGIYGNTIYF.

The chain carries TRBV5-1 and TRBJ2-2; the D gene is possibly TRBD1 (6 bases). V was clipped by 4 bases and J by 1 base, with 8 bases between them. Germline CDR1 is SGHRS and CDR2 is YFSETQ. The CDR3 spans 14 residues. For the CDR3, the DNA is TGCGCCAGCAGCGGGGGCCGGAACACCGGGGAGCTGTTTTTT. Translating it yields CASSGGRNTGELFF.

V is TRBV6-5 and J is TRBJ2-1, with 9 bases lining up with TRBD2. CDR3 length equals 15 residues. Germline assignment: CDR1 MNHEY and CDR2 SVGAGI. Trimming cost V 8 bases and J 14 bases; bases outside gene matches: 19. CDR3 sequence reads: CASVDRALAGSAKFF. DNA of the CDR3: TGTGCCAGCGTCGATCGGGCACTAGCGGGTTCAGCGAAGTTCTTC.

The chain carries TRBV4-3 and TRBJ2-2; no clear D gene. CDR1 is LGHNA, CDR2 YSLEER, per germline. V lost 0 bases and J lost 8, with 7 bases in between. The CDR3 is made up of 13 amino acids. CDR3 amino acids: CASSQDAVGELFF. CDR3 sequence (DNA): TGCGCCAGCAGCCAAGATGCCGTAGGGGAGCTGTTTTTT.

The rearrangement links TRBV6-5 to TRBJ1-1; 7 bases align to TRBD1. Germline V gene sequence: CDR1 MNHEY, CDR2 SVGAGI. This CDR3 has 13 amino acids. V shed 7 bases and J 5 bases; nucleotides not matched to a gene: 7. CDR3: CASTQGGWTEAFF. The CDR3 DNA is TGTGCCAGCACCCAGGGGGGGTGGACTGAAGCTTTCTTT.

This clone was counted only a few times. This chain connects TRBV29-1 to TRBJ2-5; D gene ambiguous. CDR1 and CDR2 from the germline V gene are SQVTM and ANQGSEA. CDR3 length: 12 amino acids. V dropped 6 bases and J dropped 2 bases, with 10 bases sitting between them. The CDR3 here is CSVPTQQETQYF. CDR3 nucleotide sequence: TGCAGCGTCCCAACGCAGCAAGAGACCCAGTACTTC.

This sequence joins TRBV7-2 and TRBJ2-5; 7 bases match TRBD2. Germline CDR1 and CDR2: SGHTA and FQGNSA. V lost 5 bases to trimming and J lost 1 base; unmatched junction nucleotides: 10. This CDR3 spans 16 amino acids. Written as DNA, the CDR3 is TGTGCCAGCAGCCCAGGTCCAGGGAGGGTCCAAGAGACCCAGTACTTC. Translation gives CASSPGPGRVQETQYF. Full variable domain (outside the CDR3, taken from reference TRBV7-2 and TRBJ2-5): GAGVSQSPSNKVTEKGKDVELRCDPISGHTALYWYRQSLGQGLEFLIYFQGNSAPDKSGLPSDRFSAERTGGSVSTLTIQRTQQEDSAVYLCASSPGPGRVQETQYFGPGTRLLVL.

The chain couples TRBV11-2 to TRBJ2-7, with D perhaps being TRBD1 or TRBD2 (5 bases each). CDR3 length equals 12 residues. Deletions cut 8 bases from V and 10 bases from J, with 18 bases between. CDR1 SGHAT and CDR2 FQNNGV come from the germline V gene. This CDR3 reads CASSPPGAAQYF. CDR3 DNA sequence: TGTGCCAGCTCGCCCCCCGGGGCAGCCCAGTACTTC.

This clone was seen only a few times. The chain links TRBV7-2 to TRBJ1-6, with D perhaps matching TRBD1 (5 bases). The germline V and J ends were trimmed by 2 bases and 6 bases, with 8 bases remaining between them. CDR1 SGHTA and CDR2 FQGNSA come from the germline V gene. CDR3 length: 14 amino acids. CDR3 residues: CASSLRRGNSPLHF. CDR3 nucleotide sequence: TGTGCCAGCAGCTTAAGGAGGGGTAATTCACCCCTCCACTTT.